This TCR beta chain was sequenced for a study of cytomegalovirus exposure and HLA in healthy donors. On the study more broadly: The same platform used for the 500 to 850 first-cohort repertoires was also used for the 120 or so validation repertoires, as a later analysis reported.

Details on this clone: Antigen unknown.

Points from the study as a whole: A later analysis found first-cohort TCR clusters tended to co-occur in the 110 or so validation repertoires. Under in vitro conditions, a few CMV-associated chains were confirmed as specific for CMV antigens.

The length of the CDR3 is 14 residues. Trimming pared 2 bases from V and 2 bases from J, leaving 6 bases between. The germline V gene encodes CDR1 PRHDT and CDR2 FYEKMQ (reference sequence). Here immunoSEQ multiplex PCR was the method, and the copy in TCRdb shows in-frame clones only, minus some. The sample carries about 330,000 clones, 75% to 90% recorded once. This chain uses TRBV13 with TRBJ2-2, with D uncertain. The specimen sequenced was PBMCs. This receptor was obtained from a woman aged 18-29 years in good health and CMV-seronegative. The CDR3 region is CASSLFGNTGELFF. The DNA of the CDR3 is TGTGCCAGCAGCTTATTCGGTAACACCGGGGAGCTGTTTTTT.